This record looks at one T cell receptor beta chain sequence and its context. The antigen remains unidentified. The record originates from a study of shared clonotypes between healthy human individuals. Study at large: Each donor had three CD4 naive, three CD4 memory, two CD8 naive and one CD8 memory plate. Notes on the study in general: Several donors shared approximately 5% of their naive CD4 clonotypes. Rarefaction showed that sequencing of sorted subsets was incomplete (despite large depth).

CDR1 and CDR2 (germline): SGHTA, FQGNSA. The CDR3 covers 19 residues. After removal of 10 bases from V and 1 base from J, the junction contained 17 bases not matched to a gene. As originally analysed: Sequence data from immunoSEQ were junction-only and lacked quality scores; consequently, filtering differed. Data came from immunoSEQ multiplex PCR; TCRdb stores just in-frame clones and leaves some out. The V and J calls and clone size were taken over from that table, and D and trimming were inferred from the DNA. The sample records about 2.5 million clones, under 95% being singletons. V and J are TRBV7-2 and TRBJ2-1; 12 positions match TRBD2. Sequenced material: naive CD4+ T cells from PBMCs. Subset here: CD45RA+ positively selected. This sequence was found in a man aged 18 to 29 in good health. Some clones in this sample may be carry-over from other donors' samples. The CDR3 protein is CATFPGRLAGGPSYNEQFF. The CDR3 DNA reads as TGTGCCACTTTTCCGGGGCGGCTAGCGGGAGGGCCGTCCTACAATGAGCAGTTCTTC.